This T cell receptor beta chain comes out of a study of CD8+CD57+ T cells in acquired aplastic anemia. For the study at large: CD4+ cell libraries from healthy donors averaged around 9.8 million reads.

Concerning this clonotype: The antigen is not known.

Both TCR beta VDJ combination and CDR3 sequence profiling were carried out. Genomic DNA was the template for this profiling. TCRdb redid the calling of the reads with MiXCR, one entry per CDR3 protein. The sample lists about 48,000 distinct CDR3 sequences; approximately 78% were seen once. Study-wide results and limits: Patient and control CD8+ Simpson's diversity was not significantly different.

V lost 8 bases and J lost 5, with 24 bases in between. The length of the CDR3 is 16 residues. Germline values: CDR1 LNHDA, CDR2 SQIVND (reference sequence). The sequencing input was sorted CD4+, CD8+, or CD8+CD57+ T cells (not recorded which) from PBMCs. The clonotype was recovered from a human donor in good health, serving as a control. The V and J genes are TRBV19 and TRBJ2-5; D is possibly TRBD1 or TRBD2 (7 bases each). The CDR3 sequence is CASQVPGGASSETQYF. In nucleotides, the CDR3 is TGTGCCAGTCAAGTTCCAGGGGGGGCTAGCAGTGAGACCCAGTACTTC.